The 32 T cell receptor beta chains presented below share a single source sample, sequenced in a study of blood T cell repertoires in COVID-19. Clones were sequenced by immunoSEQ multiplex PCR, and TCRdb holds only the in-frame ones, with some missing. Of 400,000 to 450,000 clones listed, approximately 90% are singletons. The specimen was peripheral blood. Receptors were obtained from a man between 18 and 29 years old with COVID-19, enrolled during active disease.

The CDR3 reads CASSSGLAGERETQYF. Here the CDR3 DNA reads TGCGCCAGCAGCTCGGGACTAGCGGGAGAACGGGAGACCCAGTACTTC. This rearrangement joins TRBV5-1 to TRBJ2-5, with 14 bases identical to TRBD2. V shed 3 bases, J shed 5 bases, and the junction held 6 bases outside the gene matches. The germline CDR1 and CDR2 sequences are SGHRS and YFSETQ. This CDR3 spans 16 amino acids.

Many counts were recorded for this clone. The rearrangement links TRBV2 to TRBJ2-1, with D maybe TRBD1 (5 bases). The CDR3 is 13 residues long. Between the trimmed V and J ends, which lost 7 bases and 6 bases, there was a span of 13 bases. CDR1 and CDR2 from the germline V gene are SNHLY and FYNNEI. CDR3 coding DNA: TGTGCCAGCAATGCAGGACATCTCAATGAGCAGTTCTTC. It specifies CASNAGHLNEQFF.

The rearrangement links TRBV30 to TRBJ2-4, with D perhaps TRBD1 (7 bases). Germline V gives CDR1 GTSNPN, CDR2 SVGIG (reference sequence). This CDR3 comprises 17 residues. With 4 bases removed from V and 2 bases from J, the gap between germline ends came to 21 bases. The CDR3 spells CAWTRSGGTWTKNIQYF. Here the CDR3 DNA reads TGTGCCTGGACGCGGTCAGGGGGGACCTGGACCAAAAACATTCAGTACTTC.

This clone was observed a handful of times. The chain uses TRBV18 and TRBJ2-1, with D possibly being TRBD2 (6 bases). The V end was cut by 1 base, the J end by 6 bases, with 16 bases between. CDR1 is KGHSH and CDR2 is LQKENI in the germline V gene. CDR3 length equals 16 residues. The CDR3, as DNA: TGTGCCAGCTCACCACTGGAGGGTACGAGCACCAATGAGCAGTTCTTC. Translation gives CASSPLEGTSTNEQFF.

The chain has TRBV6-6 and TRBJ1-2; the match to TRBD1 covers 10 bases. This CDR3 is built from 15 residues. Germline assignment: CDR1 MNHNY and CDR2 SVGAGI (reference sequence). The V segment lost 7 bases and the J segment 4 bases; nucleotides outside the gene matches: 9. CDR3 coding DNA: TGTGCCAGCAACAACCGACAGGGGGCGGCCTATGGCTACACCTTC. As protein: CASNNRQGAAYGYTF.

The V gene is TRBV11-3, the J gene TRBJ2-7, with 9 bases that match TRBD1. Germline-derived CDR1 and CDR2 are SGHNT and YENEEA. The ends lost 0 bases at V and 4 bases at J; junction bases unmatched: 7. The CDR3 spans 16 residues. The CDR3 reads CASSLEVWTGDYEQYF. CDR3 coding DNA: TGTGCCAGCAGCTTAGAAGTCTGGACAGGGGATTACGAGCAGTACTTC.

V is TRBV5-1 and J is TRBJ1-1, with D hard to call. CDR3 length: 15 amino acids. Trimming shortened V by 2 bases and J by 6 bases, and 17 bases separated the two germline ends. Per germline, CDR1 SGHRS and CDR2 YFSETQ. CDR3 DNA sequence: TGCGCCAGCAGCTTCGGTCCGTCTCATGAGCCTGAAGCTTTCTTT. This sequence encodes CASSFGPSHEPEAFF.

The chain carries TRBV7-2 and TRBJ1-2; D gene uncertain. Germline lookup yields CDR1 SGHTA and CDR2 FQGNSA. Between the trimmed V and J ends, which lost 7 bases and 3 bases, there was a span of 15 bases. The CDR3 length is 14 residues. The CDR3 region has the DNA TGTGCCAGCATCACCGCCGACGGGTACTATGGCTACACCTTC. This encodes CASITADGYYGYTF.

V is TRBV4-1 and J is TRBJ1-1; the match to TRBD1 covers 7 bases. Germline V CDR1 and CDR2: MGHRA, YSYEKL. J was trimmed by 3 bases and V by 4 bases; bases with no gene match: 5. This CDR3 is built from 14 residues. DNA of the CDR3: TGCGCCAGCAGCCCGAGACAGGGAGACACTGAAGCTTTCTTT. Its translation is CASSPRQGDTEAFF.

The chain uses TRBV6-5 and TRBJ2-3; 8 positions agree with TRBD2. J lost 2 bases, V lost 4 bases, and 8 bases had no gene match. Germline V gene data show CDR1 as MNHEY and CDR2 as SVGAGI. CDR3 length: 16 residues. In DNA form, the CDR3 reads TGTGCCAGCAGTTTAGGGCGGGAGGTATCCACAGATACGCAGTATTTT. Its translation is CASSLGREVSTDTQYF.

V is TRBV7-6 and J is TRBJ2-7, with 10 bases that match TRBD1. The V gene's germline CDR1 is SGHVS and CDR2 FNYEAQ. The J segment lost 6 bases and the V segment lost 3 bases, leaving 5 bases of the junction unmatched. The CDR3 has 14 amino acids. The CDR3 DNA sequence: TGTGCCAGCAGCTTCGGACAGGGGGGACGCGAGCAGTACTTC. Encoded protein: CASSFGQGGREQYF. Full variable domain (rest looked up from reference TRBV7-6 and TRBJ2-7): GAGVSQSPRYKVTKRGQDVALRCDPISGHVSLYWYRQALGQGPEFLTYFNYEAQQDKSGLPNDRFSAERPEGSISTLTIQRTEQRDSAMYRCASSFGQGGREQYFGPGTRLTVT.

The CDR3 coding sequence is TGCGCCAGCCGGCCCGGGATCAGGGGATTGGCAAACACCGGGGAGCTGTTTTTT. Residues: CASRPGIRGLANTGELFF. V and J are TRBV10-2 and TRBJ2-2; maybe TRBD1 (6 bases). Trimming took off 8 bases at V and 2 bases at J, with 24 bases between the two ends. Germline V CDR1 and CDR2: WSHSY, SAAADI. This CDR3 has 18 residues.

CDR3 bases: TGTGCCAGCAGTTTACGGGGGGACCTTTTCTACGAGCAGTACTTC. Translating it yields CASSLRGDLFYEQYF. This rearrangement joins TRBV27 to TRBJ2-7, with 7 bases identical to TRBD2. Looked up from germline, CDR1 is MNHEY and CDR2 is SMNVEV (reference sequence). J gave up 3 bases and V 2 bases, and 7 bases lay outside the gene matches. The CDR3 spans 15 residues.

J is TRBJ2-3 and V is TRBV10-1; D might be TRBD1 (6 bases). Trimming cost V 1 base and J 6 bases, with 8 bases left between them. CDR1 and CDR2 from the germline V gene are WNHNN and SYGVQD (reference sequence). The CDR3 covers 13 residues. Here the CDR3 reads CASSEFQGDTQYF. CDR3 sequence (DNA): TGCGCCAGCAGTGAGTTTCAGGGGGATACGCAGTATTTT.

This clone has a single count. This chain uses TRBV3-1 (or the pseudogene TRBV3-2) with TRBJ2-2; no clear D gene. V shed 1 base and J shed 2 bases, with 2 bases lying between them. The CDR3 has 13 amino acids. Germline V CDR1 and CDR2: LGHDT, YNNKEL (reference sequence). The CDR3 is CASSQVNTGELFF. The CDR3, as DNA: TGTGCCAGCAGCCAAGTAAACACCGGGGAGCTGTTTTTT.

This clone was picked up one time. V and J are TRBV12-5 and TRBJ2-1, with 7 bases fitting TRBD2. V was clipped by 6 bases and J by 4 bases; unmatched bases: 6. This CDR3 has 14 residues. Germline V lookup: CDR1 LGHNT, CDR2 FRNRAP. This CDR3 is CASGWGGEYNEQFF. The CDR3 DNA sequence: TGTGCTAGTGGGTGGGGGGGAGAGTACAATGAGCAGTTCTTC.

V gene TRBV2 combines with J gene TRBJ2-3; D perhaps matches TRBD2 (5 bases). Looked up from germline, CDR1 is SNHLY and CDR2 is FYNNEI. V shed 4 bases and J shed 1 base, with 9 bases lying between them. The CDR3 spans 14 residues. The CDR3 loop is CASSVFGGTDTQYF. The DNA of the CDR3 is TGTGCCAGCAGTGTGTTCGGGGGCACAGATACGCAGTATTTT.

This chain joins TRBV2 and TRBJ1-6; D is perhaps TRBD1 (6 bases). V was pared by 6 bases and J by 7 bases, with 19 bases between. The length of the CDR3 is 16 residues. Germline CDR1 SNHLY, CDR2 FYNNEI. The DNA for the CDR3 is TGTGCCAGCAGCCCACGGCGGGGGGGCCAGAATTCACCCCTCCACTTT. Protein sequence: CASSPRRGGQNSPLHF.

Concerning this clone itself: The same CDR3 is also encoded by other DNA sequences in this sample. The rearrangement links TRBV11-3 to TRBJ2-4; 7 nucleotides line up with TRBD2. Germline V CDR1 and CDR2: SGHNT, YENEEA. CDR3 length: 14 residues. The junction had 2 bases not matched to a gene; V was cut back by 5 bases and J by 1 base. The CDR3 nucleotides are TGTGCCAGCAGCCCGCGGGGGGCCAAAAACATTCAGTACTTC. Translated, it gives CASSPRGAKNIQYF.

The V gene is TRBV5-6, the J gene TRBJ2-7; the D gene is possibly TRBD2 (5 bases). Trimming shortened V by 4 bases and J by 0 bases, and 8 bases separated the two germline ends. The CDR3 has 13 amino acids. From germline, CDR1 is SGHDT and CDR2 YYEEEE. In DNA form, the CDR3 reads TGTGCCAGCAGCCCCGGGGTCTCCTACGAGCAGTACTTC. It translates to CASSPGVSYEQYF.

V is TRBV6-5 and J is TRBJ1-5, with unresolved D. The CDR3 is 14 amino acids. Germline values: CDR1 MNHEY, CDR2 SVGAGI. The V end was cut by 6 bases, the J end by 5 bases, with 14 bases between. In nucleotides, the CDR3 is TGTGCCAGCAGAGTGGCAGGCGCAGATCAGCCCCAGCATTTT. It codes for CASRVAGADQPQHF.

This rearrangement joins TRBV7-3 to TRBJ2-1; a possible D gene is TRBD2 (5 bases). The CDR3 runs to 15 residues. The ends were cut back, 1 base at V and 8 bases at J, with 15 bases in the middle. CDR1 SGHTA and CDR2 FQGTGA come from the germline V gene. CDR3 in amino acids: CASSLKAGLGYEQFF. The CDR3 nucleotides read TGTGCCAGCAGCTTAAAGGCGGGTCTAGGATATGAGCAGTTCTTC.

This chain joins TRBV12-3 or TRBV12-4 and TRBJ1-1; D remains unclear. This CDR3 is built from 13 residues. V was shortened by 6 bases and J by 6 bases, with 14 bases between the two germline ends. The CDR3 is CASRPGGRAEAFF. DNA of the CDR3: TGTGCCAGCAGGCCCGGCGGGAGGGCTGAAGCTTTCTTT.

The chain joins TRBV4-2 to TRBJ2-1; 9 bases match TRBD2. The germline V gene has CDR1 LGHNA and CDR2 YNFKEQ. V lost 4 bases and J lost 3; bases outside the gene matches: 7. The CDR3 has 16 amino acids. Written as DNA, the CDR3 is TGTGCCAGCAGCCGGGAGGGACTAGCACTCTACAATGAGCAGTTCTTC. Protein sequence: CASSREGLALYNEQFF.

This chain uses TRBV7-9 with TRBJ1-3; 11 positions match TRBD1. V lost 5 bases and J lost 3; bases outside the gene matches: 6. Germline V lookup: CDR1 SEHNR, CDR2 FQNEAQ (reference sequence). CDR3 length equals 16 residues. The CDR3 nucleotides read TGTGCCAGCAGCGGAGGACAGGGGGCGTTTGGAAACACCATATATTTT. Its translation is CASSGGQGAFGNTIYF.

The gene calls are TRBV4-2 and TRBJ1-2; 7 bases are shared with TRBD1. V gave up 4 bases and J gave up 4 bases; unmatched junction bases: 9. The CDR3 is 15 residues long. Germline CDR1 reads LGHNA; CDR2 reads YNFKEQ. The CDR3 sequence: CASSPAKTGIYGYTF. The CDR3 nucleotides read TGTGCCAGCAGCCCGGCAAAGACAGGGATCTATGGCTACACCTTC.

J is TRBJ2-5 and V is TRBV7-3; D is unresolved. The V gene's germline CDR1 is SGHTA and CDR2 FQGTGA. Trimming stripped 0 bases from V and 0 bases from J, with 8 bases between. This CDR3 has 15 residues. The CDR3 coding sequence is TGTGCCAGCAGCTTAACCCCTACTAACCAAGAGACCCAGTACTTC. Its protein product is CASSLTPTNQETQYF.

This chain uses TRBV21-1 with TRBJ2-7; the D call in the table, TRBD1, was not verified against the DNA. TRBV21-1 is termed a pseudogene. CDR3 length: 17 amino acids. Here the CDR3 reads CASSKAPRDRGPYEQYF. CDR3 sequence (DNA): TGTGCCAGCAGCAAAGCCCCCCGGGACAGGGGACCCTACGAGCAGTACTTC.

This chain connects TRBV30 to TRBJ2-5; 9 bases map to TRBD2. Germline trimming cut 1 base from V and 5 bases from J; bases unmatched to any gene: 11. Germline CDR1 GTSNPN, CDR2 SVGIG (reference sequence). The CDR3 is 16 residues long. CDR3 protein: CAWSALLLAGRETQYF. The CDR3 DNA reads as TGTGCCTGGAGTGCCCTCCTTCTAGCGGGACGGGAGACCCAGTACTTC. Using reference TRBV30 and TRBJ2-5 for the parts outside the CDR3, the full variable domain is SQTIHQWPATLVQPVGSPLSLECTVEGTSNPNLYWYRQAAGRGLQLLFYSVGIGQISSEVPQNLSASRPQDRQFILSSKKLLLSDSGFYLCAWSALLLAGRETQYFGPGTRLLVL.

This clone was seen only once. The genes are TRBV2 and TRBJ2-1; 11 nucleotides match TRBD2. CDR3 size: 15 residues. V dropped 6 bases and J dropped 4; count of bases not matched to a gene: 5. Germline V gives CDR1 SNHLY, CDR2 FYNNEI. The CDR3 spells CASSPGTSGYNEQFF. The CDR3, as DNA: TGTGCCAGCAGCCCCGGGACTAGCGGTTACAATGAGCAGTTCTTC.

This chain connects TRBV5-1 to TRBJ2-7; the D gene is possibly TRBD1 (5 bases). The CDR3 runs to 15 residues. The germline V gene has CDR1 SGHRS and CDR2 YFSETQ. With 4 bases removed from V and 6 bases from J, the gap between germline ends came to 20 bases. The CDR3 reads CASSKQLPRGGEQYF. The CDR3 DNA reads as TGCGCCAGCAGCAAACAATTACCAAGGGGCGGCGAGCAGTACTTC.

This chain joins TRBV7-2 and TRBJ2-2; TRBD2 aligns across 12 bases. The germline V gene has CDR1 SGHTA and CDR2 FQGNSA. V gave up 4 bases and J gave up 0 bases; unmatched junction bases: 3. The CDR3 contains 17 residues. Here the CDR3 DNA reads TGTGCCAGCAGCTCGGCTAGCGGGAGGGCGAACACCGGGGAGCTGTTTTTT. Translated, it gives CASSSASGRANTGELFF.